The present T cell receptor beta chain was sequenced within a study of blood T cells in healthy people across ages. Notes on the study in general: Higher naive T cell percentage went strongly together with higher TCR beta diversity.

Primed by a sample-barcoded 5' primer and a J-beta primer mix, a second PCR proceeded for about 7 to 11 cycles. One entry per CDR3 protein results from TCRdb running MiXCR on the 5' RACE reads. The data contain 800,000 to 1,000,000 distinct CDR3 sequences, approximately 49% of them singletons. On this clonotype: What it recognizes is unknown.

Sequencing was carried out using blood. The TCR originated in a young man in good health.

The CDR3 region is CASTMAGGERDIQYF. CDR3 nucleotide sequence: TGTGCCAGCACCATGGCAGGGGGCGAGCGGGACATTCAGTACTTC. The rearrangement joins TRBV6-6 to TRBJ2-7; 8 bases are shared with TRBD1. The J call may be wrong; the DNA end is better matched by TRBJ2-4. The CDR3 contains 15 residues. CDR1 MNHNY and CDR2 SVGAGI come from the germline V gene (reference sequence).